A few counts support the clone carrying this T cell receptor beta chain. Its cognate antigen is unknown. This sample is drawn from a study of CD8 T cells in ankylosing spondylitis. Generation of TCR beta libraries employed quantitative 5'-RACE incorporating molecular barcodes. TCRdb independently ran MiXCR on the 5' RACE reads; one entry per CDR3 protein. Here the sample spans some 450,000 distinct CDR3 sequences, approximately 17% being singletons. Germline CDR1 reads SGHRS; CDR2 reads YFSETQ. V gave up 7 bases and J gave up 1 base, with 14 bases separating them. This CDR3 is built from 14 residues. Findings of the study overall: There was a TCR beta motif, made of 7 to 9 highly homologous variants, that appeared characteristic of ankylosing spondylitis blood. Significantly higher representation of disease-linked clones was reported for matched ankylosing spondylitis synovial fluid.

This clonotype was sampled from a male donor with ankylosing spondylitis. The gene calls are TRBV5-1 and TRBJ2-5; the D is unclear. The sequencing sample was made of blood, either unsorted or a sorted T cell fraction (not recorded which). CDR3 sequence (DNA): TGCGCCAGCCTCGAGTGTTCGGGCCAAGAGACCCAGTACTTC. It encodes CASLECSGQETQYF.